This T cell receptor beta chain was profiled in a study of blood T cell repertoires in COVID-19. Study overall: The United States, Italy and Spain supplied acute and convalescent COVID-19 samples.

Unmatched junction bases numbered 4, after V lost 3 bases and J lost 1 base. The CDR3 loop spans 15 amino acids. Germline assignment: CDR1 DFQATT and CDR2 SNEGSKA (reference sequence). Recruits, aged roughly 18 to 95 years, lived in roughly 22 US areas. Cohort 3 donors counted as recovered after two negative PCRs, clearance, or resolved symptoms. Original processing methods: By means of reference gene primer amplification, nucleated cell counts were estimated. Sequenced by immunoSEQ multiplex PCR; TCRdb stores in-frame clones only, minus some. The V and J calls and clone size are taken from that table; D and trimming were inferred from the DNA. The table includes fewer than 400,000 clones, approximately 91% detected once.

Sequencing was performed on PBMCs or T cells enriched from blood (not recorded which). The chain combines TRBV20-1 with TRBJ2-3, with 10 bases aligning to TRBD2. The origin of this receptor is a man between 60 and 75 years old who had recovered from COVID-19. This CDR3 is CSASRLAGRTDTQYF. The DNA of the CDR3 is TGCAGTGCTAGTAGACTAGCGGGTCGCACAGATACGCAGTATTTT.